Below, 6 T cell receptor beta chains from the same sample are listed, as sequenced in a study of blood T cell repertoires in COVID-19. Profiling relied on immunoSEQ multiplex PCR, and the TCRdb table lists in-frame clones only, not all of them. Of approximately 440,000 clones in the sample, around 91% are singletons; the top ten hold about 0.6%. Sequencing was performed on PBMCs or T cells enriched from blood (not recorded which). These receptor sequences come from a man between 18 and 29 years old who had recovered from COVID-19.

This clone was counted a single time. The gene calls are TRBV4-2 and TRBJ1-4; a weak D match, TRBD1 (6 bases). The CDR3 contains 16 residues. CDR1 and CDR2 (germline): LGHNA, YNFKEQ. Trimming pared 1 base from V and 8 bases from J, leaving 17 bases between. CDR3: CASSQGGGGLEEKLFF. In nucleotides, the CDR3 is TGTGCCAGCAGCCAAGGGGGTGGGGGCCTTGAGGAAAAACTGTTTTTT.

The CDR3 DNA follows: TGTGCCAGCCGGTGGGGACAGGAGGAACTGTTTTTT. This sequence encodes CASRWGQEELFF. This chain joins TRBV2 and TRBJ1-4, with TRBD1 matching over 8 bases. The CDR3 is 12 amino acids. Germline trimming cut 8 bases from V and 12 bases from J; bases unmatched to any gene: 8. Germline V CDR1 and CDR2: SNHLY, FYNNEI.

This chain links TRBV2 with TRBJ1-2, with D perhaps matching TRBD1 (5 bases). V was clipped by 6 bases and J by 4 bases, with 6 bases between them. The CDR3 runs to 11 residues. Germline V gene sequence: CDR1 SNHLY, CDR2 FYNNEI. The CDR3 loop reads CASRQGYGYTF. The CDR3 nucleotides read TGTGCCAGCAGGCAGGGCTATGGCTACACCTTC.

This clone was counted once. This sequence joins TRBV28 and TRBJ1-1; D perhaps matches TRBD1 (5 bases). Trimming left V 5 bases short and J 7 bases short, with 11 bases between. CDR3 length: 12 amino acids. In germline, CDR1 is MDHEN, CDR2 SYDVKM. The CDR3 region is CASSDRGYEAFF. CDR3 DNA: TGTGCCAGCAGTGACCGGGGGTATGAAGCTTTCTTT.

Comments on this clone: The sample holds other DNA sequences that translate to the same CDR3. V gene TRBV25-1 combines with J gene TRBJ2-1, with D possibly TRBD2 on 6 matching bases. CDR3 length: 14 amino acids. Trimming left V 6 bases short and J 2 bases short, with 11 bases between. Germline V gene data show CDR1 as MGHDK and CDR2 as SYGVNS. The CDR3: CASSETSTYNEQFF. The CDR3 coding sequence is TGTGCCAGCAGCGAGACTAGTACCTACAATGAGCAGTTCTTC.

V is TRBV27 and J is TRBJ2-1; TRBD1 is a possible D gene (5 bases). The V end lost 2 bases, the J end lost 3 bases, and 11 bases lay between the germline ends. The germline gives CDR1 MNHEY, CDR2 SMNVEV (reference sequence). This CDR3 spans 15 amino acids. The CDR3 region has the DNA TGTGCCAGCAGTTTAACGTTGGGGCTCTACAATGAGCAGTTCTTC. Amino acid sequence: CASSLTLGLYNEQFF.